One and the same sample provided the 7 T cell receptor beta chains below, sequenced in a study of T cells after yellow fever vaccination. TCRdb ran MiXCR on the 5' RACE reads and lists one entry per CDR3 protein. The repertoire has more than 300,000 distinct CDR3 sequences, around 10% of them found once; the top ten carry about 3%. The source was CD4+ T cells sorted from PBMCs, collected 45 days after the yellow fever booster vaccination. These receptors were taken from a man younger than 35 who received the YFV17D yellow fever vaccine.

This clonotype was counted only a few times. The genes are TRBV6-2 or TRBV6-3 and TRBJ2-2; D might be TRBD2 (6 bases). V was trimmed by 2 bases and J by 4 bases, leaving 8 bases between them. Germline loops: CDR1 MNHEY, CDR2 SVGEGT. The CDR3 contains 14 residues. The CDR3 DNA reads as TGTGCCAGCAGTTACGGGAGGAGCACCGGGGAGCTGTTTTTT. This translates into CASSYGRSTGELFF.

The J gene is TRBJ2-3, the V gene TRBV7-2, with 9 bases matching TRBD2. V lost 8 bases to trimming and J lost 6 bases; unmatched junction nucleotides: 12. Germline loops: CDR1 SGHTA, CDR2 FQGNSA. The CDR3 sequence is 15 residues long. The DNA of the CDR3 is TGTGCCAGCGTTCTATCTAGCGGGGTGAGGGATACGCAGTATTTT. Its protein product is CASVLSSGVRDTQYF.

This clonotype is labeled as medium-sized. The CDR3 DNA is TGTGCCAGCCGCAGGGTCGGGCAGCAGTTCTTC. Protein sequence: CASRRVGQQFF. The chain recombines TRBV27 with TRBJ2-1; tentatively, D is TRBD1 (5 bases). The CDR3 totals 11 residues. Trimming took 8 bases from V and 11 from J, leaving 13 bases between them. Germline CDR1 is MNHEY and CDR2 is SMNVEV (reference sequence).

This clonotype was counted ten times or more. The chain uses TRBV19 and TRBJ1-1; perhaps TRBD1 as D (6 bases). Trimming removed 8 bases from V and 2 bases from J, with 15 bases in between. The CDR3 is made up of 14 amino acids. CDR1 and CDR2 (germline): LNHDA, SQIVND (reference sequence). The CDR3 DNA follows: TGTGCCAGTTCTCTTTGGACAGCTAACACTGAAGCTTTCTTT. Its protein product is CASSLWTANTEAFF. Supplemented by reference TRBV19 and TRBJ1-1, the full variable domain reads DGGITQSPKYLFRKEGQNVTLSCEQNLNHDAMYWYRQDPGQGLRLIYYSQIVNDFQKGDIAEGYSVSREKKESFPLTVTSAQKNPTAFYLCASSLWTANTEAFFGQGTRLTVV.

The CDR3 DNA reads TGTGCCAGCATCGAACGGGGACAGGGCACCTACAATGAGCAGTTCTTC. Its protein is CASIERGQGTYNEQFF. J is TRBJ2-1 and V is TRBV21-1; the table's D call TRBD1 went unverified against the DNA. TRBV21-1 is classified as a pseudogene. This CDR3 comprises 16 residues.

V gene TRBV5-1 combines with J gene TRBJ1-1, with D maybe TRBD1 (5 bases). CDR1 SGHRS and CDR2 YFSETQ come from the germline V gene. This CDR3 has 15 amino acids. The V and J ends lost 4 bases and 1 base respectively, with 14 bases between them. DNA of the CDR3: TGCGCCAGCAGCGGGGACCCGCGGGGGAACACTGAAGCTTTCTTT. It specifies CASSGDPRGNTEAFF.

This clonotype was seen more than once but under ten times. This sequence joins TRBV19 and TRBJ1-1; D unresolved. The CDR3 extends over 14 amino acids. CDR1 is LNHDA and CDR2 is SQIVND in the germline V gene (reference sequence). V lost 1 base and J 3 bases, leaving 9 bases between the germline ends. This CDR3 is CASSIVPGYTEAFF. The DNA of the CDR3 is TGTGCCAGTAGTATAGTTCCGGGCTACACTGAAGCTTTCTTT.